This record concerns one T cell receptor beta chain sequence. Its antigen is currently unknown. Clones were sequenced by immunoSEQ multiplex PCR, and TCRdb holds only the in-frame ones, with some missing. The table has about 9,600 clones, around 83% seen once. The ends were cut back, 3 bases at V and 5 bases at J, with 11 bases in the middle. The CDR3 is made up of 13 amino acids. Germline V CDR1 and CDR2: ENHRY, SYGVKD. This sample was included in a study of chemoradiotherapy in HPV16-positive cancers. Whole-study results and caveats: Non-HPV-specific T cells did not expand in tumors during treatment, whereas candidate HPV-specific clones and E7-related motifs did.

The chain recombines TRBV10-3 with TRBJ2-7, with D possibly matching TRBD1 (7 bases). Sequencing used tumor tissue, obtained from a patient who underwent chemoradiotherapy. The receptor comes from a human donor with HPV-associated anogenital cancer. CDR3 nucleotides: TGTGCCATCAGTGAAGCAGGGGGGCACGAGCAGTACTTC. This encodes CAISEAGGHEQYF.